This record concerns one T cell receptor (beta chain) sequence. Its target is not known. All patients were mismatch repair deficient, assessed by either PCR or immunohistochemistry. A few pembrolizumab responders had their TCRs sequenced. Germline CDR1 is LNHDA and CDR2 is SQIVND (reference sequence). This CDR3 is 13 amino acids long. The V end was cut by 5 bases, the J end by 7 bases, with 15 bases between. This entry comes from a study of PD-1 blockade in mismatch repair-deficient tumors. Study-wide context: Patients had approximately 12 mismatch repair-deficient cancer types and were previously treated and progressing.

Overall study results and limits: Tumor-resident clones, often undetectable pretreatment in blood, expanded then contracted after pembrolizumab.

Sequencing used immunoSEQ multiplex PCR; TCRdb keeps in-frame clones, though not all of them. This table has roughly 120,000 clones, almost 90% appearing once. Here the sequenced sample was peripheral blood, taken about 17 months after starting pembrolizumab. This clonotype originated in an adult with mismatch repair-deficient cancer. The V call is TRBV19, the J call TRBJ2-7, with D tentatively TRBD1 or TRBD2 (5 bases each). Written as DNA, the CDR3 is TGTGCCAGTAGTCCGTCCGAGGGGAAGGAGCAGTACTTC. Amino acids: CASSPSEGKEQYF.